This T cell receptor (beta chain) was observed in a study of T cells in Graves' hyperthyroidism and ophthalmopathy. In the study overall: It was at initial diagnosis, before any treatment, that peripheral blood was collected.

The germline CDR1 and CDR2 sequences are SGDLS and YYNGEE. V gave up 4 bases and J gave up 2 bases, with 16 bases separating them. The CDR3 runs 17 residues. Details on this clonotype: Its antigen is undetermined.

RNA transcripts gave rise to amplified TCR beta CDR3 regions. First-round RT-PCR targeting the TCR CDR3 was performed with the HTBI primer set. One entry per CDR3 protein, called by TCRdb with MiXCR from the multiplex PCR reads. The sample has about 360,000 distinct CDR3 sequences; approximately 13% are singletons. Whole-study findings and limits: By a 13 V-J model, ophthalmopathy was set apart from stable hyperthyroidism. Among clonotypes expanded in thyroid above 0.001, most were also found in blood.

This clonotype originated in a woman in her late teens or twenties with Graves' hyperthyroidism. V usage is TRBV9 and J usage is TRBJ2-6; D perhaps matches TRBD2 (6 bases). The sample taken for sequencing was blood. Here the CDR3 DNA reads TGTGCCAGCAGCATTCGGGCGGGGTTCACTGGGGCCAACGTCCTGACTTTC. Translation: CASSIRAGFTGANVLTF.